The present T cell receptor (beta chain) was sequenced within a study of CD8+ T cells in alopecia areata. Study background: A regimen of oral tofacitinib, 5 to 10 mg twice daily, was given to treated patients. Study-wide findings and caveats: While tofacitinib was given, many expanded lesional clones persisted in scalp and blood. Scalp clonality and expanded CD8+ clones among the top 100 showed significant decreases with tofacitinib.

The treatment was: oral pan-JAK inhibitor, 5-10 mg twice daily. Extracted from the samples, RNA was reverse transcribed into cDNA to serve as the sequencing template. Clones were read by immunoSEQ multiplex PCR, and TCRdb kept only the in-frame ones, dropping some. The sample lists 110,000 or so clones, approximately 51% seen once, with around 3.4% in the top ten. V was trimmed by 6 bases and J by 6 bases, leaving 8 bases between them. The germline V gene encodes CDR1 SEHNR and CDR2 FQNEAQ (reference sequence). This CDR3 is built from 11 residues. This clone was seen a handful of times. The antigen is undetermined. Other DNA sequences from this sample encode an identical CDR3 as well.

The starting material was CD4+ T cells sorted from blood, obtained at week 24, from a patient treated with tofacitinib. The clonotype was recovered from a human donor with alopecia areata. This chain links TRBV7-9 with TRBJ1-2, with a weak D call TRBD1 (5 bases). The CDR3 nucleotides are TGTGCCAGCAGTACCAGGGATGGCTACACCTTC. It codes for CASSTRDGYTF.